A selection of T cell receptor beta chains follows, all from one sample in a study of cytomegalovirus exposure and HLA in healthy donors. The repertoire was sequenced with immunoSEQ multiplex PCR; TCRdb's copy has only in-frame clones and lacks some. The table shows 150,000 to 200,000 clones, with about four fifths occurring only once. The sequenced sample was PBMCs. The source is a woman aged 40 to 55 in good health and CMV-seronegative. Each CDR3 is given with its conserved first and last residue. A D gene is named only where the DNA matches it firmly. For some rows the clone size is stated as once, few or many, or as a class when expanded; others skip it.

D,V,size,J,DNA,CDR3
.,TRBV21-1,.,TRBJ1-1,TGTGCCAGCAGCAAAGGGGGTACAGGGGGCGAAGGCACTGAAGCTTTCTTT,CASSKGGTGGEGTEAFF
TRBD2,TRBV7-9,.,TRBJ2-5,TGTGCCAGCAGCTTGACTAGCGGACAAGAGACCCAGTACTTC,CASSLTSGQETQYF
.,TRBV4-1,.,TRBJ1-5,TGCGCCAGCAGCCACCTAGACCGTTATGCGCCCCAGCATTTT,CASSHLDRYAPQHF
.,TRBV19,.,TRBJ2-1,TGTGCCAGTAGCCTAGCGAGTAACAATGAGCAGTTCTTC,CASSLASNNEQFF
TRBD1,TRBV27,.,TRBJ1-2,TGTGCCAGCAGACCCGTAGGGACAGGGATACAAGGCTACACCTTC,CASRPVGTGIQGYTF
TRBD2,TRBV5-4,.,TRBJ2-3,TGTGCCAGCAGCAGTGGACTAGCTGTTCCCGCGACAGATACGCAGTATTTT,CASSSGLAVPATDTQYF
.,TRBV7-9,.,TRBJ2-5,TGTGCCAGCAGCTCTAGGACTGGATTCGGGACCCAGTACTTC,CASSSRTGFGTQYF
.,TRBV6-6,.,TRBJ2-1,TGTGCCAGCAGTTACCCCGACAATGAGCAGTTCTTC,CASSYPDNEQFF
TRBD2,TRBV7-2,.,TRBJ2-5,TGTGCCAGCAGCTTAGGTTTGACTAGCGGGGTATTGGAGACCCAGTACTTC,CASSLGLTSGVLETQYF
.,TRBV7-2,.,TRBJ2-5,TGTGCCAGCAGCCTCGGTAGGACCCAGTACTTC,CASSLGRTQYF
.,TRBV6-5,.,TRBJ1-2,TGTGCCAGCAGTTACAGGGGAGGGGGGGGCTATGGCTACACCTTC,CASSYRGGGGYGYTF
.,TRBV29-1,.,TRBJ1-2,TGCAGCGTTGAAGATCATAAGGCGGCTAACTATGGCTACACCTTC,CSVEDHKAANYGYTF
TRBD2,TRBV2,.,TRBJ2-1,TGTGCCTCGGGACTAGCGGGCAGCTCCTACAATGAGCAGTTCTTC,CASGLAGSSYNEQFF
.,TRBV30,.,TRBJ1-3,TGTGCCTGGAGTCAGGAGGGCTCTGGAAACACCATATATTTT,CAWSQEGSGNTIYF
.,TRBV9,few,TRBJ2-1,TGTGCCAGCAGCGGTGGGCAGGAGCAGTTCTTC,CASSGGQEQFF
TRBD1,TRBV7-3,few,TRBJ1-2,TGTGCCAGCAGCCCCGGGACAGGACACTATGGCTACACCTTC,CASSPGTGHYGYTF
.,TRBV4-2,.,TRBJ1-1,TGTGCCAGCAGCCAGCAGATGGACACTGAAGCTTTCTTT,CASSQQMDTEAFF
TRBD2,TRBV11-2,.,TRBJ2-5,TGTGCCAGCAGGCGCTGGGGAGGGAGAGGCCAAGAGACCCAGTACTTC,CASRRWGGRGQETQYF
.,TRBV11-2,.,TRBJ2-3,TGTGCCAGCAGCGACACTAGGTTTACGCAGTATTTT,CASSDTRFTQYF
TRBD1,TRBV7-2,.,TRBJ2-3,TGTGCCAGCAGCCTCCAGGGGGTTGAGACGCAGTATTTT,CASSLQGVETQYF
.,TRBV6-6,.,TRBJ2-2,TGTGCCAGCCTCCAAGGGAGCTTTAACACCGGGGAGCTGTTTTTT,CASLQGSFNTGELFF
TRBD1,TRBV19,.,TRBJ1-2,TGTGCCAGTAGTAGTATTGGGACAGGAGATCTCAACTATGGCTACACCTTC,CASSSIGTGDLNYGYTF
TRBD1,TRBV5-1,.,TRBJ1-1,TGCGCCAGCAGCTCGGACAGGGCGGGCACTGAAGCTTTCTTT,CASSSDRAGTEAFF
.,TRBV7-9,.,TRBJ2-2,TGTGCCAGCAGCTTAGCGCGCCTAGAGGTCGGGGAGCTGTTTTTT,CASSLARLEVGELFF
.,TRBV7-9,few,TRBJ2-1,TGTGCCAGCAGTCCCTCTAGAGGGTTCTACAATGAGCAGTTCTTC,CASSPSRGFYNEQFF
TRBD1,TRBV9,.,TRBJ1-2,TGTGCCAGCAGCGTGGGACAGGGGAGTACCTATGGCTACACCTTC,CASSVGQGSTYGYTF
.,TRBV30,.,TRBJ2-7,TGTGCCTGGAGTGCTTATTCCGGACTCTCCTACGAGCAGTACTTC,CAWSAYSGLSYEQYF
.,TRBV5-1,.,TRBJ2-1,TGCGCCAGCAGCCAGGTAGGGGGAGCTTCCTACAATGAGCAGTTCTTC,CASSQVGGASYNEQFF
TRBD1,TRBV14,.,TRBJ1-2,TGTGCCAGCAGCCGGACACAGGGGACCGGGGGCTACACCTTC,CASSRTQGTGGYTF
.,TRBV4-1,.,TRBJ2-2,TGCGCCAGCAGCCAAGGTCGGGAGAGCACCGGGGAGCTGTTTTTT,CASSQGRESTGELFF
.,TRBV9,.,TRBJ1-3,TGTGCCAGCAGCGGATCCGGGAACTCGGGAAACACCATATATTTT,CASSGSGNSGNTIYF
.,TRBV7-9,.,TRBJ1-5,TGTGCCAGCAGCTCCGGGGTCCTTGGCAATCAGCCCCAGCATTTT,CASSSGVLGNQPQHF
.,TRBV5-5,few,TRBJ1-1,TGTGCCAGCAGCTTGGACTGGAACACTGAAGCTTTCTTT,CASSLDWNTEAFF
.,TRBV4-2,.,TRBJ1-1,TGTGCCAGCAGCCCAGGGGACACGAACACTGAAGCTTTCTTT,CASSPGDTNTEAFF
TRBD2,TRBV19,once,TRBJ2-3,TGTGCCAGTAGTAACCCGGGTACTAGCGGGAGAAGAGATACGCAGTATTTT,CASSNPGTSGRRDTQYF
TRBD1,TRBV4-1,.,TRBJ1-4,TGCGCCAGCAGCCAAGGAAGTCAGGGGGGTAATGAAAAACTGTTTTTT,CASSQGSQGGNEKLFF
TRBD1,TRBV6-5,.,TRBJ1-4,TGTGCCAGCAGTTCCTGGACAGGGGATAGGGGAAAACTGTTTTTT,CASSSWTGDRGKLFF
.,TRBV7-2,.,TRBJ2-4,TGTGCCAGCATCCAACCGGGTATTAACATTCAGTACTTC,CASIQPGINIQYF
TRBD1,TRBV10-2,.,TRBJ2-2,TGCGCCAGCTCTTGGACAGGGACGGGAGTAAACGTTTACACCGGGGAGCTGTTTTTT,CASSWTGTGVNVYTGELFF
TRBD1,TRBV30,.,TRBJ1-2,TGTGCCTGGAAGGCGAAGTTCCGCTCCGGGACAGGGCTCGCTGGCTACACCTTC,CAWKAKFRSGTGLAGYTF
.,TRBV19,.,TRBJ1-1,TGTGCCAGTAGTATAGCGGTGACAGGGAACACTGAAGCTTTCTTT,CASSIAVTGNTEAFF
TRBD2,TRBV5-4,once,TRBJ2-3,TGTGCCAGCAGCTTGCCGACTAGCCCTTCTACGCAGTATTTT,CASSLPTSPSTQYF
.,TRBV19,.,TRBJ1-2,TGTGCCAGTGGAAGGGAGGGGCGGGGTGGCTACACCTTC,CASGREGRGGYTF
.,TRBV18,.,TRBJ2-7,TGTGCCAGCTCAGCCAGGACTGCAGCCCTATACGAGCAGTACTTC,CASSARTAALYEQYF
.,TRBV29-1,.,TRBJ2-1,TGCAGCGTGGGGGGACAGACAAGCTCCTACAATGAGCAGTTCTTC,CSVGGQTSSYNEQFF
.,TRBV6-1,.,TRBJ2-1,TGTGCCAGCAGTGAAATACCCAGCTCCTACAATGAGCAGTTCTTC,CASSEIPSSYNEQFF
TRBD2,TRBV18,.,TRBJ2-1,TGTGCCAGCTCACCCCCTGGAACTAGCGGGATCAATGAGCAGTTCTTC,CASSPPGTSGINEQFF
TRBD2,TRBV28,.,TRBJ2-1,TGTGCCAGCAGCTTCCCCGGGGGGGAGACCACGGATGAGCAGTTCTTC,CASSFPGGETTDEQFF
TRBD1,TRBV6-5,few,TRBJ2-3,TGTGCCAGCACCCGACAGGGGCGGGATAGAGATACGCAGTATTTT,CASTRQGRDRDTQYF
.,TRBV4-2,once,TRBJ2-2,TGTGCCAGCAGCCAAGTGGGGGCCGGGCGAAAAGCTATCGGGGAGCTGTTTTTT,CASSQVGAGRKAIGELFF
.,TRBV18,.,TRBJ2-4,TGTGCCAGCTCCCCACGTGCAGGGGATGACATTCAGTACTTC,CASSPRAGDDIQYF
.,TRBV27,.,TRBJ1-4,TGTGCCAGCATGAGAGCGGGGTATGGTGAAAAACTGTTTTTT,CASMRAGYGEKLFF
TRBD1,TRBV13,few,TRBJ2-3,TGTGCCAGCAGCTTAATACAGGGGGGATCCGGCACAGATACGCAGTATTTT,CASSLIQGGSGTDTQYF
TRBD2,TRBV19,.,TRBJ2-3,TGTGCCAGTAGTACTAGCGGATACACAGATACGCAGTATTTT,CASSTSGYTDTQYF